A selection of T cell receptor beta chains follows, all from one sample in a study of blood T cell repertoires in COVID-19. The method was immunoSEQ multiplex PCR; TCRdb's version includes in-frame clones alone and lacks a portion of them. The table lists 200,000 or so clones, about 84% of them singletons, with 6.5% to 8.5% in the top ten. The sequencing input was PBMCs or T cells enriched from blood (not recorded which). The receptor source for this set is a woman aged 40 to 50 with acute COVID-19. Both conserved end residues are part of each CDR3.

length	V	J	CDR3
15	TRBV6-1	TRBJ1-6	CASSEALDSNSPLHF
16	TRBV11-1	TRBJ2-1	CASSVTTGANYNEQFF
21	TRBV6-6	TRBJ1-3	CASSRGPGQVGISLSGNTIYF
14	TRBV19	TRBJ1-1	CASSMTGTGTEAFF
13	TRBV27	TRBJ2-1	CASSLFGVREQFF
15	TRBV27	TRBJ1-2	CASSRHRDRDFGYTF
14	TRBV10-3	TRBJ2-3	CALRGDRGGDTQYF
16	TRBV6-5	TRBJ2-3	CASSYGTSGGLDTQYF
15	TRBV5-4	TRBJ1-1	CASSLDRLVNTEAFF
14	TRBV2	TRBJ1-2	CASRETGLGYGYTF
15	TRBV2	TRBJ2-5	CASSARRGRQETQYF
15	TRBV4-1	TRBJ1-4	CASSLLGQINEKLFF
14	TRBV7-3	TRBJ2-2	CASSLNRATGELFF
15	TRBV7-3	TRBJ2-1	CASSLVGGGSAEQFF
16	TRBV5-1	TRBJ1-5	CASSLTGGLGNQPQHF
13	TRBV29-1	TRBJ1-4	CSGKGATNEKLFF
20	TRBV19	TRBJ2-6	CASSKFSGTVLASGANVLTF
14	TRBV28	TRBJ1-2	CASSLSSRVYGYTF
14	TRBV5-1	TRBJ2-3	CASSASGRADTQYF
14	TRBV11-3	TRBJ2-3	CASSPGLALDTQYF
15	TRBV9	TRBJ1-4	CASSVAGLQGEKLFF
15	TRBV30	TRBJ2-7	CAWSVLGTGGYEQYF
16	TRBV21-1	TRBJ1-5	CASRGIGTGHNQPQHF
15	TRBV3-1/TRBV3-2	TRBJ2-1	CASSQGRALGNEQFF
14	TRBV5-6	TRBJ1-1	CASSLVDRQTEAFF
16	TRBV28	TRBJ1-5	CASSLWRGPGNQPQHF
14	TRBV5-5	TRBJ1-1	CASRLQGMNTEAFF
15	TRBV27	TRBJ1-2	CASSRSGGRTNGYTF
16	TRBV3-1/TRBV3-2	TRBJ1-1	CASSQEDRGPDTEAFF
14	TRBV28	TRBJ2-1	CASRLAGLNNEQFF
13	TRBV12-3/TRBV12-4	TRBJ1-2	CASSIRGIYGYTF
13	TRBV28	TRBJ1-2	CASRTDMNYGYTF
14	TRBV6-5	TRBJ1-5	CASRGTGQNQPQHF
14	TRBV24-1	TRBJ1-2	CATSDISGQGGYTF
15	TRBV18	TRBJ2-5	CASSPAGGVQETQYF
13	TRBV28	TRBJ1-1	CASSFGQGNEAFF
13	TRBV15	TRBJ1-1	CATSRIGDTEAFF
12	TRBV7-9	TRBJ1-1	CASSRGRGAAFF
15	TRBV6-4	TRBJ1-2	CASSITGTGVYGYTF
15	TRBV10-3	TRBJ1-1	CAISDGGRLEIEAFF
14	TRBV28	TRBJ1-1	CASSLQGAHTEAFF
15	TRBV7-9	TRBJ1-3	CASSSMAPSGNTIYF
12	TRBV29-1	TRBJ2-7	CSVMTGQHEQYF
19	TRBV29-1	TRBJ2-1	CSVDFSGGAGGLPPNEQFF
15	TRBV7-2	TRBJ1-2	CATLLRDREVYGYTF
18	TRBV27	TRBJ1-5	CASTPGFGGEDSNQPQHF
16	TRBV4-2	TRBJ2-1	CASSQDEGEGYNEQFF
15	TRBV7-8	TRBJ2-3	CASSPSGTSTDTQYF
16	TRBV28	TRBJ1-3	CASSPRQGASGNTIYF
13	TRBV12-3/TRBV12-4	TRBJ2-2	CASSFAGTGELFF
16	TRBV5-1	TRBJ1-2	CASSLLTAEFSYGYTF
16	TRBV3-1/TRBV3-2	TRBJ2-6	CASSQTGGSGANVLTF
14	TRBV5-8	TRBJ2-5	CASSPGQGTETQYF